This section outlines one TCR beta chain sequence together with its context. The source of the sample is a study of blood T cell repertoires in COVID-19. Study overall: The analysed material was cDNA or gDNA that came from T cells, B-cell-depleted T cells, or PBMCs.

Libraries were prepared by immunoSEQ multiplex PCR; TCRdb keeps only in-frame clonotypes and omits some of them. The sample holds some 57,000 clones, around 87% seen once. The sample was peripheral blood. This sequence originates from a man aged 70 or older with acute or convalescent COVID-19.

The CDR3 here is CASSLGQWNTEAFF. For the CDR3, the DNA is TGTGCCAGCAGCTTAGGACAGTGGAACACTGAAGCTTTCTTT. V and J are TRBV11-3 and TRBJ1-1; weak D call: TRBD1 (5 bases). The CDR3 length is 14 residues. Deletions cut 1 base from V and 1 base from J, with 7 bases between. The germline V gene has CDR1 SGHNT and CDR2 YENEEA.